This is a list of T cell receptor beta chains from one sample in a study of cytomegalovirus exposure and HLA in healthy donors. Sequencing used immunoSEQ multiplex PCR; TCRdb keeps in-frame clones, though not all of them. The profile shows around 180,000 clones, roughly 82% of them singletons. Specimen: PBMCs. These TCRs come from a man aged 18 to 29 in good health and CMV-seropositive. The CDR3 runs from the conserved cysteine through the conserved F or W. Each record gives: J gene, clone size, D gene, V gene, CDR3 protein, CDR3 DNA. A D gene is named only where the DNA matches it firmly. A clone size is listed for some rows: how often the clone was seen (once, few, many), or a class if it is expanded.

j_call: TRBJ1-5; clone_size: .; d_call: .; v_call: TRBV4-1; cdr3_aa: CASSQGPLSQPQHF; cdr3_nt: TGCGCCAGCAGCCAAGGTCCGTTGTCTCAGCCCCAGCATTTT
j_call: TRBJ2-7; clone_size: .; d_call: .; v_call: TRBV4-1; cdr3_aa: CASSQEMGHEQYF; cdr3_nt: TGCGCCAGCAGCCAAGAGATGGGGCACGAGCAGTACTTC
j_call: TRBJ2-7; clone_size: .; d_call: TRBD1; v_call: TRBV28; cdr3_aa: CASRSGTGASEQYF; cdr3_nt: TGTGCCAGCAGATCCGGGACAGGCGCTTCCGAGCAGTACTTC
j_call: TRBJ1-5; clone_size: .; d_call: .; v_call: TRBV28; cdr3_aa: CASSRQDSNQPQHF; cdr3_nt: TGTGCCAGCAGCCGACAGGATAGCAATCAGCCCCAGCATTTT
j_call: TRBJ2-1; clone_size: .; d_call: TRBD2; v_call: TRBV11-3; cdr3_aa: CASSLDSSGIYNEQFF; cdr3_nt: TGTGCCAGCAGCTTAGATTCTAGCGGGATCTACAATGAGCAGTTCTTC
j_call: TRBJ2-7; clone_size: once; d_call: .; v_call: TRBV2; cdr3_aa: CASSPRQASGEQYF; cdr3_nt: TGTGCCAGCAGTCCACGACAGGCCTCGGGTGAGCAGTACTTC
j_call: TRBJ2-7; clone_size: .; d_call: .; v_call: TRBV7-2; cdr3_aa: CASSHGDGYEQYF; cdr3_nt: TGTGCCAGCAGCCACGGGGATGGCTACGAGCAGTACTTC
j_call: TRBJ2-7; clone_size: .; d_call: .; v_call: TRBV28; cdr3_aa: CASSSGSHEQYF; cdr3_nt: TGTGCCAGCAGTTCAGGGTCCCACGAGCAGTACTTC
j_call: TRBJ2-7; clone_size: .; d_call: TRBD1; v_call: TRBV5-1; cdr3_aa: CASSLSGTGAYEQYF; cdr3_nt: TGCGCCAGCAGCCTCTCCGGGACAGGTGCCTACGAGCAGTACTTC
j_call: TRBJ2-7; clone_size: .; d_call: TRBD2; v_call: TRBV27; cdr3_aa: CASSHRGLAGGYEQYF; cdr3_nt: TGTGCCAGCAGTCACCGGGGACTAGCGGGAGGTTACGAGCAGTACTTC
j_call: TRBJ1-3; clone_size: .; d_call: .; v_call: TRBV29-1; cdr3_aa: CSVESGEGNTIYF; cdr3_nt: TGCAGCGTTGAATCAGGGGAAGGAAACACCATATATTTT
j_call: TRBJ2-2; clone_size: .; d_call: TRBD1; v_call: TRBV12-5; cdr3_aa: CASGKQGYSGELFF; cdr3_nt: TGTGCTAGTGGCAAACAGGGGTACTCCGGGGAGCTGTTTTTT
j_call: TRBJ2-3; clone_size: .; d_call: .; v_call: TRBV2; cdr3_aa: CASLNRLPGTDTQYF; cdr3_nt: TGTGCCAGCCTCAATCGACTACCCGGCACAGATACGCAGTATTTT
j_call: TRBJ2-1; clone_size: .; d_call: TRBD2; v_call: TRBV11-1; cdr3_aa: CASSGKLALEQFF; cdr3_nt: TGTGCCAGCAGCGGAAAACTAGCGCTTGAGCAGTTCTTC
j_call: TRBJ2-3; clone_size: .; d_call: TRBD2; v_call: TRBV4-3; cdr3_aa: CASSAGGTPDTQYF; cdr3_nt: TGCGCCAGCAGCGCGGGGGGGACCCCGGATACGCAGTATTTT
j_call: TRBJ2-3; clone_size: .; d_call: .; v_call: TRBV7-2; cdr3_aa: CASSFRGLDTDTQYF; cdr3_nt: TGTGCCAGCAGCTTCCGGGGTCTGGACACAGATACGCAGTATTTT
j_call: TRBJ2-7; clone_size: .; d_call: .; v_call: TRBV18; cdr3_aa: CASSTQGRGEQYF; cdr3_nt: TGTGCCAGCTCAACGCAGGGGAGAGGGGAGCAGTACTTC
j_call: TRBJ1-4; clone_size: .; d_call: .; v_call: TRBV7-2; cdr3_aa: CASSFRTRDGEKLFF; cdr3_nt: TGTGCCAGCAGCTTCAGGACTAGAGATGGCGAAAAACTGTTTTTT
j_call: TRBJ2-7; clone_size: .; d_call: TRBD1; v_call: TRBV19; cdr3_aa: CASSHLTGIEQYF; cdr3_nt: TGTGCCAGTAGCCACTTGACAGGGATCGAGCAGTACTTC
j_call: TRBJ1-1; clone_size: .; d_call: TRBD1; v_call: TRBV7-2; cdr3_aa: CASSLGVGGQGKGAFF; cdr3_nt: TGTGCCAGCAGCTTAGGCGTTGGGGGACAGGGAAAGGGGGCTTTCTTT
j_call: TRBJ1-2; clone_size: few; d_call: TRBD1; v_call: TRBV18; cdr3_aa: CASSPGQDYGYTF; cdr3_nt: TGTGCCAGCTCACCCGGACAGGACTATGGCTACACCTTC
j_call: TRBJ2-7; clone_size: .; d_call: TRBD2; v_call: TRBV7-3; cdr3_aa: CASSFPGLAGAVEQYF; cdr3_nt: TGTGCCAGCAGCTTCCCTGGACTAGCGGGAGCGGTCGAGCAGTACTTC
j_call: TRBJ2-1; clone_size: .; d_call: TRBD1; v_call: TRBV27; cdr3_aa: CASRSGTGVNNEQFF; cdr3_nt: TGTGCCAGCAGGTCAGGGACAGGGGTTAACAATGAGCAGTTCTTC
j_call: TRBJ2-2; clone_size: once; d_call: TRBD1; v_call: TRBV5-1; cdr3_aa: CASSLRQGQNTGELFF; cdr3_nt: TGCGCCAGCAGCTTGCGACAGGGCCAAAACACCGGGGAGCTGTTTTTT
j_call: TRBJ2-5; clone_size: .; d_call: TRBD2; v_call: TRBV7-2; cdr3_aa: CASSPLGGISSGGETQYF; cdr3_nt: TGTGCCAGCAGCCCCCTGGGCGGAATTTCTAGCGGGGGAGAGACCCAGTACTTC
j_call: TRBJ2-1; clone_size: .; d_call: TRBD2; v_call: TRBV10-3; cdr3_aa: CAISESTSGRAYNEQFF; cdr3_nt: TGTGCCATCAGTGAGTCGACTAGCGGGAGGGCCTACAATGAGCAGTTCTTC
j_call: TRBJ2-1; clone_size: .; d_call: .; v_call: TRBV11-2; cdr3_aa: CASSPVAQRISSYNEQFF; cdr3_nt: TGTGCCAGCAGCCCCGTAGCTCAGCGGATTAGCTCCTACAATGAGCAGTTCTTC